Each of the 8 T cell receptor beta chains below was sequenced from the same sample in a study of T cell repertoires in aging, cancer and after chemotherapy. Multiplex touch-down PCR with TRB-A/B primers amplified rearranged V-D-J TRB sequences. TCRdb re-derived calls from the multiplex PCR reads in MiXCR, one entry per CDR3 protein. The table includes 5,000 or so distinct CDR3 sequences, 28% detected once. TCR beta rearrangements were amplified from peripheral blood genomic DNA. The sample taken for sequencing was blood. These receptors came from a human donor with a solid tumor.

This clonotype is labeled as medium-sized. This sequence joins TRBV7-6 and TRBJ2-1; TRBD2 might be the D (6 bases). The CDR3 length is 15 residues. V lost 5 bases, J lost 1 base, and 12 bases lay in between. Germline loops: CDR1 SGHVS, CDR2 FNYEAQ. In DNA form, the CDR3 reads TGTGCCAGCAGCCCCGCCGCGGGGTCCTACAATGAGCAGTTCTTC. Translation gives CASSPAAGSYNEQFF.

This chain joins TRBV19 and TRBJ2-3, with 11 bases lining up with TRBD2. The length of the CDR3 is 14 residues. J gave up 5 bases and V 5 bases, and 3 bases lay outside the gene matches. CDR1 is LNHDA and CDR2 is SQIVND in the germline V gene (reference sequence). The CDR3 spells CASSPGTSGDTQYF. DNA for the CDR3: TGTGCCAGTAGTCCCGGGACTAGCGGAGATACGCAGTATTTT. The variable domain in full, completed from reference TRBV19 and TRBJ2-3, reads DGGITQSPKYLFRKEGQNVTLSCEQNLNHDAMYWYRQDPGQGLRLIYYSQIVNDFQKGDIAEGYSVSREKKESFPLTVTSAQKNPTAFYLCASSPGTSGDTQYFGPGTRLTVL.

By share of the sample, this clonotype is medium-sized. The chain has TRBV5-5 and TRBJ1-6; D is ambiguous. Germline CDR1 SGHKS, CDR2 YYEKEE (reference sequence). The CDR3 extends over 15 amino acids. Trimming cost V 4 bases and J 7 bases, with 15 bases left between them. The DNA of the CDR3 is TGTGCCAGCAGCCTGTTGCCAGCTAAGAATTCACCCCTCCACTTT. Protein product: CASSLLPAKNSPLHF.

The chain has TRBV6-5 and TRBJ2-5; 8 positions agree with TRBD2. The germline V gene encodes CDR1 MNHEY and CDR2 SVGAGI. This CDR3 comprises 15 residues. Unmatched junction bases numbered 8, after V lost 6 bases and J lost 2 bases. As DNA, the CDR3 is TGTGCCAGCAGCACGCTAGCGGGCATACAAGAGACCCAGTACTTC. Protein sequence: CASSTLAGIQETQYF.

This clonotype occurred a few times. The chain employs TRBV7-2 and TRBJ1-5, with TRBD1 identical over 7 bases. V shed 0 bases and J 7 bases; nucleotides not matched to a gene: 12. CDR3 size: 17 residues. Germline CDR1 SGHTA, CDR2 FQGNSA. The CDR3 coding sequence is TGTGCCAGCAGCTTAGCTCGACAGGGTATAGTAGGACAGCCCCAGCATTTT. This translates into CASSLARQGIVGQPQHF.

This clonotype is medium-sized. This sequence joins TRBV6-2 or TRBV6-3 and TRBJ2-7, with 7 bases identical to TRBD1. V was clipped by 4 bases and J by 4 bases; unmatched bases: 7. The germline gives CDR1 MNHEY, CDR2 SVGEGT. The CDR3 extends over 14 amino acids. CDR3 residues: CASSSFTGEYEQYF. The CDR3 bases are TGTGCCAGCAGTTCCTTCACAGGGGAATACGAGCAGTACTTC.

This clonotype is judged medium-sized. V usage is TRBV15 and J usage is TRBJ2-2; no firm D call. CDR1 LNHNV and CDR2 YYDKDF come from the germline V gene (reference sequence). The ends were cut back, 1 base at V and 6 bases at J, with 6 bases in the middle. The CDR3 has 13 residues. CDR3 sequence (DNA): TGTGCCACCAGCAGAGTGGTCCCCGGGGAGCTGTTTTTT. This sequence encodes CATSRVVPGELFF.

Points on this clonotype: One base away lies a much larger clone, so this may be a sequencing read error. The gene calls are TRBV27 and TRBJ2-3, with D unclear. Trimming took off 5 bases at V and 5 bases at J, with 11 bases between the two ends. There are 13 residues in the CDR3. CDR1 is MNHEY and CDR2 is SMNVEV in the germline V gene (reference sequence). The CDR3 DNA reads TGTGCCAGCAGTCCCGAAATAGGAGATACGCAGTATTTT. It encodes CASSPEIGDTQYF.